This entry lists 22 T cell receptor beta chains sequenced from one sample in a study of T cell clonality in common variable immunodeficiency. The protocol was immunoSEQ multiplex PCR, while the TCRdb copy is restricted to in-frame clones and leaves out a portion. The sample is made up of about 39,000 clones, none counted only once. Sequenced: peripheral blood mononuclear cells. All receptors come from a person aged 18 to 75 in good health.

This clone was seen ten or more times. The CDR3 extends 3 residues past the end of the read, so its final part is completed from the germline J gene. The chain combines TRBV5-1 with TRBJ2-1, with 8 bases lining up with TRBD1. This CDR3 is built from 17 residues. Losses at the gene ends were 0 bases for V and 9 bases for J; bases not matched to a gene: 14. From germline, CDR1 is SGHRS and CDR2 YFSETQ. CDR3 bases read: TGCGCCAGCAGCTTGGTTGGGGACAGGCCGGTTCGGGGTGAG. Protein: CASSLVGDRPVRGE. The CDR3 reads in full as CASSLVGDRPVRGEQFF.

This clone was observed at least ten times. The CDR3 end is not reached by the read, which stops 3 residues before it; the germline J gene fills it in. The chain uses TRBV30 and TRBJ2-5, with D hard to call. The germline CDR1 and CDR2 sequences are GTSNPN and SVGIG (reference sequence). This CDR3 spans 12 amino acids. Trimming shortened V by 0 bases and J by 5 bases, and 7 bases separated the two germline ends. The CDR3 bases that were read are TGTGCCTGGAGTGTAGCTAGGGAGACC. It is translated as CAWSVARET. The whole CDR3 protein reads CAWSVARETQYF.

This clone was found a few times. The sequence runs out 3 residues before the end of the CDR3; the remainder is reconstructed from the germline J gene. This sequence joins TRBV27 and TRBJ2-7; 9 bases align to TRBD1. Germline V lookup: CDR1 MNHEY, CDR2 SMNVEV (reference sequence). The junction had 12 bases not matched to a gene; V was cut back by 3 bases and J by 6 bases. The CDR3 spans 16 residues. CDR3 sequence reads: CASSFNAGTGFSEQYF. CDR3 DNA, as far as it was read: TGTGCCAGCAGTTTTAATGCCGGGACAGGGTTCTCCGAG.

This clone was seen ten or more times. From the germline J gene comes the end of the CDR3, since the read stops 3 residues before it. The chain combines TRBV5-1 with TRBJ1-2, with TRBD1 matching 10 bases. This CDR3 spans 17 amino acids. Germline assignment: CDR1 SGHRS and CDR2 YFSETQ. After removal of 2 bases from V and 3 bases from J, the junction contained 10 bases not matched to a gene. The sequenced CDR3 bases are TGCGCCAGCAGCTTAACCGGGACAGGGGCCTCTGACTATGGC. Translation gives CASSLTGTGASDYG. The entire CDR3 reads CASSLTGTGASDYGYTF.

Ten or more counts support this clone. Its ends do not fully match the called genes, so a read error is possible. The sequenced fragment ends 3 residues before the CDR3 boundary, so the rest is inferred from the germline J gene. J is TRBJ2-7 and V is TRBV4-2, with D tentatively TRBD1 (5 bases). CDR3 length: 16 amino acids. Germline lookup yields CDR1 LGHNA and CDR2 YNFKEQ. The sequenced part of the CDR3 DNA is TGCGCCAGCAGCCAAGATCTCCCGGACAAGCCCTACGAG. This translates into CASSQDLPDKPYE. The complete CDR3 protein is CASSQDLPDKPYEQYF.

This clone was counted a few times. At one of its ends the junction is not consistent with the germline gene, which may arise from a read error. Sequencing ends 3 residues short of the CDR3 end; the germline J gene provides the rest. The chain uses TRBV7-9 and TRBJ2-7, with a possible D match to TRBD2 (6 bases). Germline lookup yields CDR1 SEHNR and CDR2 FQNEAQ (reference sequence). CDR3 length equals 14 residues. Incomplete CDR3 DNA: TGTTCCAGCAGTTCCGGGACTGGTGCCTACGAG. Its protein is CSSSSGTGAYE. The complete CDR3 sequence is CSSSSGTGAYEQYF.

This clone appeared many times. The DNA read from the CDR3 is TGTGCCAGCAGCGCCAGCGGGAGTCGTGATACG. Translation: CASSASGSRDT. The complete CDR3 protein is CASSASGSRDTQYF. The V call is TRBV7-9, the J call TRBJ2-3; 8 bases match TRBD2. The read terminates 3 residues ahead of where the CDR3 ends, so the germline J gene completes it. CDR1 and CDR2 from the germline V gene are SEHNR and FQNEAQ (reference sequence). The CDR3 is 14 amino acids. The ends lost 5 bases at V and 6 bases at J; junction bases unmatched: 7.

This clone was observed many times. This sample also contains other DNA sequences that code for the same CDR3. Here the CDR3 reads CASSPRGTDGYTF. Incomplete CDR3 DNA: TGTGCCAGCTCACCAAGGGGGACAGATGGC. This chain links TRBV18 with TRBJ1-2; 7 bases match TRBD1. The read gets to within 3 residues of the CDR3 end, and the germline J gene fills in the rest. In germline, CDR1 is KGHSH, CDR2 LQKENI. V was pared by 2 bases and J by 6 bases, with 3 bases of the junction left unmatched. CDR3 length: 13 residues.

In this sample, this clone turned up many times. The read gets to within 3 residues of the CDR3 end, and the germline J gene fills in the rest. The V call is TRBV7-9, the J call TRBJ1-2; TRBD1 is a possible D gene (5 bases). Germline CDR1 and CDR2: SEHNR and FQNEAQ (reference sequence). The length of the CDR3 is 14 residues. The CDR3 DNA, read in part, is TGTGCCAGCAGCCACCGACCAGGGCCAGGCGGC. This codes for CASSHRPGPGG. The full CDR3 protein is CASSHRPGPGGYTF.

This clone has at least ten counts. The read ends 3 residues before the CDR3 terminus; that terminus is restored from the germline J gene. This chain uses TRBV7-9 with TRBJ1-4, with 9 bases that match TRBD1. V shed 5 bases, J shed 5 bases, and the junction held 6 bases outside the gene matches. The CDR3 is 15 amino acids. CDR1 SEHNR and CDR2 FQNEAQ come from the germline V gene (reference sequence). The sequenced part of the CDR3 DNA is TGTGCCAGCAGCCCGACCGGGACAGGGAATGAAAAA. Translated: CASSPTGTGNEK. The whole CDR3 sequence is CASSPTGTGNEKLFF.

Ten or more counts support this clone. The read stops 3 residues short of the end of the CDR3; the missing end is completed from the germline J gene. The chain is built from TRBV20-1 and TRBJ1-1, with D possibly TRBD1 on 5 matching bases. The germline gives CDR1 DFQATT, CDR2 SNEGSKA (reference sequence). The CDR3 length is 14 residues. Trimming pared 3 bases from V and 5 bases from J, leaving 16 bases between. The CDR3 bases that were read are TGCAGTGCTAGCGGCGGGGCCGGGCGAACTGAA. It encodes CSASGGAGRTE. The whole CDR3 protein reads CSASGGAGRTEAFF.

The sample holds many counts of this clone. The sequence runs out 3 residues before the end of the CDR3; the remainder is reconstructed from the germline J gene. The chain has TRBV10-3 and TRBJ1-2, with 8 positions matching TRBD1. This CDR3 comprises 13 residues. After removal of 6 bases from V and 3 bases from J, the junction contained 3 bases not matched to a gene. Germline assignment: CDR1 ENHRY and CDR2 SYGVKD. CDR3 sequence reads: CAISGQGDYGYTF. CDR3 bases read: TGTGCCATCAGCGGACAGGGAGACTATGGC.

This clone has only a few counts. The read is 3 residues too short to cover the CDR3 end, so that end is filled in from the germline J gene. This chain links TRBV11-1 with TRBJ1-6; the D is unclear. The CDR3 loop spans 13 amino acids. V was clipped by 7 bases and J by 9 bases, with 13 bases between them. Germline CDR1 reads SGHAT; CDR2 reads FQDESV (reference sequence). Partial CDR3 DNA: TGTGCCAGCACTGAACAAGATGGTTCACCC. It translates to CASTEQDGSP. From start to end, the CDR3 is CASTEQDGSPLHF.

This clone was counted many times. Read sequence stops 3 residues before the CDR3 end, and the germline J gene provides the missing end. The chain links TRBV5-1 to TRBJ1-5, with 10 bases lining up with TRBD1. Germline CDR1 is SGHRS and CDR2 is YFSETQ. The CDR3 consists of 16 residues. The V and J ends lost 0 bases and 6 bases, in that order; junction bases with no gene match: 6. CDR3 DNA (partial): TGCGCCAGCAGCTTGGCCGGGACAGGGGAAGGTCAGCCC. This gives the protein CASSLAGTGEGQP. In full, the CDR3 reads CASSLAGTGEGQPQHF.

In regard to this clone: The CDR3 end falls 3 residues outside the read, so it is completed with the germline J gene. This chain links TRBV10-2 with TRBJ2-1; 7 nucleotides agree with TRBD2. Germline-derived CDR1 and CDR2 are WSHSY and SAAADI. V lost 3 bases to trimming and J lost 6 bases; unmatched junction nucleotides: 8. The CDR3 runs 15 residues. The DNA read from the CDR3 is TGCGCCAGCAGTGAAGGCCAGCGGGGCCGCAATGAG. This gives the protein CASSEGQRGRNE. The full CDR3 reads CASSEGQRGRNEQFF.

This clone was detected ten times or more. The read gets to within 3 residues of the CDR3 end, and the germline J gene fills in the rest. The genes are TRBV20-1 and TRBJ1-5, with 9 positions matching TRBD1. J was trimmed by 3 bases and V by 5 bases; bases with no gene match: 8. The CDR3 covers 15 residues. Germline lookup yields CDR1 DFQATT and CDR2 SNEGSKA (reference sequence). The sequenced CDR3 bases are TGCAGTGCTTCCAGGGGGACAGGGACCAATCAGCCC. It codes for CSASRGTGTNQP. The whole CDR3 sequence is CSASRGTGTNQPQHF.

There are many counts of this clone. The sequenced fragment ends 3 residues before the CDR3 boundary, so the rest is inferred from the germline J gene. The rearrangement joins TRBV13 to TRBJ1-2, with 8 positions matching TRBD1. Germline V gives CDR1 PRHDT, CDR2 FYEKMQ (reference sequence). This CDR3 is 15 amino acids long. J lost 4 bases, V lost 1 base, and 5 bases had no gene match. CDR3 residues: CASSLDQGASYGYTF. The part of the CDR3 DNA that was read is TGTGCCAGCAGCTTAGATCAGGGGGCGTCCTATGGC.

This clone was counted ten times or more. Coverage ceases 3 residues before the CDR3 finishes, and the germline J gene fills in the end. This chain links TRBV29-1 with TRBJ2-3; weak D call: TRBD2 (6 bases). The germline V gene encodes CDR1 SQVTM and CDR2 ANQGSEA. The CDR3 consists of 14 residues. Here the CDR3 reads CSVEPLARQETQYF. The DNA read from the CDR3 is TGCAGCGTTGAGCCCCTAGCGAGACAAGAGACG.

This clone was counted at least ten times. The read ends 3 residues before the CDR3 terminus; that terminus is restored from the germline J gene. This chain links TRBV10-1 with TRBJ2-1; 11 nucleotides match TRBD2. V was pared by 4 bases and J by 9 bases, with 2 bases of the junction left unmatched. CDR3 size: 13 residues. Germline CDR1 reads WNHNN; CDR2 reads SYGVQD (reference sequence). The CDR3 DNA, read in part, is TGCGCCAGCAGTGCGGGACTAGCGGTTGAG. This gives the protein CASSAGLAVE. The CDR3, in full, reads CASSAGLAVEQFF.

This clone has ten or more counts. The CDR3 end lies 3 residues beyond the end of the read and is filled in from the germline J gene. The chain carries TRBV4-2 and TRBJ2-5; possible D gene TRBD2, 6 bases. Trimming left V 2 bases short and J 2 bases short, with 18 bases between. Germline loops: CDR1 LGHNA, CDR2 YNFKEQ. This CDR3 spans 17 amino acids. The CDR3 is CASSQTTRDWGQETQYF. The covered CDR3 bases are TGTGCCAGCAGCCAAACCACCAGGGACTGGGGACAAGAGACC.

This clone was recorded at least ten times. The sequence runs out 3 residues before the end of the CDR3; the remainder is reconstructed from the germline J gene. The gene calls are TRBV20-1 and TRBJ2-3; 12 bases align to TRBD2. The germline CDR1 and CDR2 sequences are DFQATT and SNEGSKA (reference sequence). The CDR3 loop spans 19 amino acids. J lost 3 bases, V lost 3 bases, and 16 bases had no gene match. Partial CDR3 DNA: TGCAGTGCTAGGTCACTAGCGGGGGGACCCGAGTGGTATACAGATACG. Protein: CSARSLAGGPEWYTDT. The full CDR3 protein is CSARSLAGGPEWYTDTQYF.

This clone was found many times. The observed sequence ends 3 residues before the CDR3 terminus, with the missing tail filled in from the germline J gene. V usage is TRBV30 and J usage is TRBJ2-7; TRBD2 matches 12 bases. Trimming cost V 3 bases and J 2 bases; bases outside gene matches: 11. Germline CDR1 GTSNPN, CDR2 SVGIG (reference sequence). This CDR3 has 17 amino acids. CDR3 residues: CAWRGPSGRGGAYEQYF. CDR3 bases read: TGTGCCTGGAGAGGACCTAGCGGGAGGGGTGGGGCCTACGAG.